A selection of T cell receptor beta chains follows, all from one sample in a study of T cells in localized non-small cell lung cancer. The repertoire was sequenced with immunoSEQ multiplex PCR; TCRdb's copy has only in-frame clones and lacks some. The table shows tens of thousands of clones, with around 86% occurring only once. The specimen was peripheral blood, collected before any cancer treatment. The receptors shown here come from an older female donor with stage II squamous cell lung carcinoma. The CDR3 runs from the conserved cysteine through the conserved F or W. D genes are given only for firm matches. A clone size is listed for some rows: how often the clone was seen (once, few, many), or a class if it is expanded.

v_call,j_call,clone_size,d_call,cdr3_nt,cdr3_aa
TRBV5-1,TRBJ2-7,-,TRBD2,TGCGCCAGCAGCTTGGAAGGGAGGGGCTACGAGCAGTACTTC,CASSLEGRGYEQYF
TRBV7-9,TRBJ2-3,-,TRBD2,TGTGCCAGCAGCTCCGACGGGACTAGACTCACAGATACGCAGTATTTT,CASSSDGTRLTDTQYF
TRBV18,TRBJ2-6,once,TRBD1,TGTGCCAGCTCACCGGACAGGAGCTCTGGGGCCAACGTCCTGACTTTC,CASSPDRSSGANVLTF
TRBV20-1,TRBJ2-7,-,-,TGCAGTGCTAGAGATGCTGAGAGGCAGTACTTC,CSARDAERQYF
TRBV7-2,TRBJ1-1,-,-,TGTGCCAGCAGCTTAGATCTGAATCAGAACACTGAAGCTTTCTTT,CASSLDLNQNTEAFF
TRBV9,TRBJ2-3,-,-,TGTGCCAGCAGCGTAAACCCGGAGGCCAATACGCAGTATTTT,CASSVNPEANTQYF
TRBV6-1,TRBJ2-5,-,-,TGTGCCAGCAGTGAGACCTTTCTGACGCAGTACTTC,CASSETFLTQYF
TRBV7-3,TRBJ2-1,once,TRBD2,TGTGCCAGCAGCTCCAGCGGGGGTGTTAATGAGCAGTTCTTC,CASSSSGGVNEQFF
TRBV7-9,TRBJ2-4,-,-,TGTGCCAGCAGCTTAGGGCGAGGATCCTTAGCCAAAAACATTCAGTACTTC,CASSLGRGSLAKNIQYF
TRBV9,TRBJ2-5,-,-,TGTGCCAGCAGCGTCGGACACGCTCAAGAGACCCAGTACTTC,CASSVGHAQETQYF
TRBV27,TRBJ2-1,-,-,TGTGCCAGCAGACTACTGAGCGGTGAGCAGTTCTTC,CASRLLSGEQFF
TRBV6-5,TRBJ2-2,-,-,TGTGCCAGCAGACGCCAGGGGAACACCGGGGAGCTGTTTTTT,CASRRQGNTGELFF
TRBV4-3,TRBJ1-4,-,-,TGCGCCAGCAGCCATCGCGAGGGGGGGGAACTGTTTTTT,CASSHREGGELFF
TRBV6-4,TRBJ1-5,-,-,TGTGCCAGCAGTGAGGGGGCAGACTTAAATCAGCCCCAGCATTTT,CASSEGADLNQPQHF
TRBV7-2,TRBJ1-3,many,-,TGTGCCAGCAGCCTAGGACCGCATTTGGCTAACACCATATATTTT,CASSLGPHLANTIYF
TRBV29-1,TRBJ1-1,-,-,TGCAGCGCCAGCAGGGGGAACACTGAAGCTTTCTTT,CSASRGNTEAFF
TRBV18,TRBJ1-2,-,TRBD1,TGTGCCAGCTCAGCTACAGGGGACGGCTACACCTTC,CASSATGDGYTF
TRBV7-2,TRBJ1-6,-,-,TGTGCCAGCAGCCGATCGCTGGGGCAGCGTGCTTCACCCCTCCACTTT,CASSRSLGQRASPLHF
TRBV19,TRBJ1-2,-,-,TGTGCCAGTAGGGGAGGGACTTATGGCTACACCTTC,CASRGGTYGYTF
TRBV6-1,TRBJ1-5,-,-,TGTGCCAGCAGTGAAGGGACACTTAGCAATCAGCCCCAGCATTTT,CASSEGTLSNQPQHF
TRBV5-1,TRBJ2-4,-,-,TGCGCCAGCAGCTTAAGTACAGTCGACGGAAACATTCAGTACTTC,CASSLSTVDGNIQYF
TRBV19,TRBJ2-7,-,TRBD1,TGTGCCAGTAGGGACAGGGGTCTCCACGAGCAGTACTTC,CASRDRGLHEQYF
TRBV2,TRBJ2-6,-,-,TGTGCCAGCAGTGAAGTTGAGCCCTCTGGGGCCAACGTCCTGACTTTC,CASSEVEPSGANVLTF
TRBV2,TRBJ1-3,-,TRBD1,TGTGCCAGCCGAAGGGCAGGACAGGGTACTGGAAACACCATATATTTT,CASRRAGQGTGNTIYF
TRBV19,TRBJ1-5,-,-,TGTGCCAGTAGTCCAGGTTTTGTCGGTCAGCCCCAGCATTTT,CASSPGFVGQPQHF
TRBV6-5,TRBJ1-4,once,-,TGTGCCAGCAGCTCCGCAGGGCCTGGCGAAAAACTGTTTTTT,CASSSAGPGEKLFF
TRBV7-2,TRBJ1-2,-,-,TGTGCCAGCAGCCAGGAAAATCCGTATGGCTACACCTTC,CASSQENPYGYTF
TRBV5-1,TRBJ2-2,-,TRBD1,TGCGCCAGCAGCTTTGGGACAGGGAACACCGGGGAGCTGTTTTTT,CASSFGTGNTGELFF
TRBV6-6,TRBJ1-2,-,-,TGTGCTAGCAGTGGGGGGAGCGGCTACACCTTC,CASSGGSGYTF
TRBV29-1,TRBJ2-4,-,-,TGCAGCGTTGACGGGGGTCTCCTAGCCAAAAACATTCAGTACTTC,CSVDGGLLAKNIQYF
TRBV5-1,TRBJ2-5,-,TRBD2,TGCGCCAGCAGCTTGGTGGCTAGCGGTCGGGAGACCCAGTACTTC,CASSLVASGRETQYF
TRBV9,TRBJ1-1,-,-,TGTGCCAGCAGCGTAGGTGGGTCGGTGAACACTGAAGCTTTCTTT,CASSVGGSVNTEAFF
TRBV7-8,TRBJ2-1,few,TRBD2,TGTGCCAGCAGCTTAGTAGCCATAGCGGGGGGGCCGCGCGGTGAGCAGTTCTTC,CASSLVAIAGGPRGEQFF
TRBV18,TRBJ1-2,once,TRBD1,TGTGCCAGCTCACCATACCCACGAGGACAGGGCTATGGCTACACCTTC,CASSPYPRGQGYGYTF
TRBV11-3,TRBJ2-1,-,-,TGTGCCAGCAGCCCCGGAGAGGGACTCTCAAGCTCCTACAATGAGCAGTTCTTC,CASSPGEGLSSSYNEQFF
TRBV6-1,TRBJ1-4,-,-,TGTGCCAGCAGTGAACAGCAGGGGAAGACTGAAAAACTGTTTTTT,CASSEQQGKTEKLFF
TRBV7-3,TRBJ2-1,once,TRBD2,TGTGCCAGCAGCCCCCGGGGTAGCGGGGGCTACAATGAGCAGTTCTTC,CASSPRGSGGYNEQFF
TRBV25-1,TRBJ1-4,-,-,TGTGCCAGCAGTGTACCCCGGGATCTACCTGAAAAACTGTTTTTT,CASSVPRDLPEKLFF
TRBV4-3,TRBJ2-3,once,-,TGCGCCAGCAGCCAAGATGCCAACACAGATACGCAGTATTTT,CASSQDANTDTQYF
TRBV5-1,TRBJ2-2,-,-,TGCGCCAGCAGCCTACAGGGCGGGGAGCTGTTTTTT,CASSLQGGELFF
TRBV27,TRBJ1-5,-,TRBD1,TGTGCCAGCAGTTTCCGGGCCAGGGGGGCTTTGGACAATCAGCCCCAGCATTTT,CASSFRARGALDNQPQHF
TRBV6-5,TRBJ2-1,-,-,TGTGCCAGCAGTTCCCACCAGAGCTCCTACAATGAGCAGTTCTTC,CASSSHQSSYNEQFF
TRBV2,TRBJ1-2,once,-,TGTGCCAGCTTCTCCCGCGGGGGGGGCTACACCTTC,CASFSRGGGYTF
TRBV7-2,TRBJ2-7,-,-,TGTGCCAGCAGCTTAGAGGGCGGACCCTACGAGCAGTACTTC,CASSLEGGPYEQYF
TRBV11-2,TRBJ2-3,few,TRBD2,TGTGCCAGCAGCTTAATAGCGGGGGGGACAGATACGCAGTATTTT,CASSLIAGGTDTQYF
TRBV5-5,TRBJ2-5,-,TRBD1,TGTGCCAGCAGCTATTTGGGACAGCTCCAAGAGACCCAGTACTTC,CASSYLGQLQETQYF
TRBV6-6,TRBJ1-3,-,TRBD1,TGTGCCAGCAGCCATGAAAGGGGGCGCGGAAACACCATATATTTT,CASSHERGRGNTIYF
TRBV6-4,TRBJ2-2,few,TRBD1,TGTGCCAGCAGCTCGGACAGGGGCCTTATGGACACCGGGGAGCTGTTTTTT,CASSSDRGLMDTGELFF
TRBV6-1,TRBJ1-1,-,TRBD1,TGTGCCGGGAACAGGGGGAACACTGAAGCTTTCTTT,CAGNRGNTEAFF
TRBV5-4,TRBJ1-1,once,-,TGTGCCAGCAGCTTGGTACCAGGAACTGAAGCTTTCTTT,CASSLVPGTEAFF
TRBV6-5,TRBJ2-7,-,-,TGTGCCAGCAGCCCTCTTTCCAGGTCCACCTACGAGCAGTACTTC,CASSPLSRSTYEQYF
TRBV7-2,TRBJ2-2,-,-,TGTGCCAGCAGCTCCCGCCCTGGATCCCCGTTCGGGCTGTTTTTT,CASSSRPGSPFGLFF
TRBV6-6,TRBJ2-7,-,TRBD1,TGTGCCAGCGGGACAGGCGGGGCGCAGTACTTC,CASGTGGAQYF